Listed below are T cell receptor beta chains from one sample, sequenced in a study of blood T cell repertoires in COVID-19. Profiling relied on immunoSEQ multiplex PCR, and the TCRdb table lists in-frame clones only, not all of them. Of over 150,000 clones in the sample, over 75% were seen once. Sequencing used PBMCs or T cells enriched from blood (not recorded which). The source of these receptors is a woman aged 45 to 65 who had recovered from COVID-19. The CDR3 runs from the conserved cysteine through the conserved F or W. Each record gives: J gene, V gene, CDR3 protein.

TRBJ2-1,TRBV30,CASHLTGGEQFF
TRBJ1-2,TRBV3-1/TRBV3-2,CASSLRDRGLAGYTF
TRBJ1-1,TRBV2,CASSTTGGAFF
TRBJ2-7,TRBV7-9,CASSFGLVSYEQYF
TRBJ1-1,TRBV11-3,CASSLDRDTEAFF
TRBJ1-6,TRBV5-1,CASGIDRGNSPLHF
TRBJ2-5,TRBV6-1,CASSEASGTGQETQYF
TRBJ1-6,TRBV4-3,CASSQVGGTGYNSPLHF
TRBJ2-7,TRBV5-1,CASSFAGTPDYEQYF
TRBJ2-5,TRBV3-1/TRBV3-2,CASSQKGPQETQYF
TRBJ2-1,TRBV6-1,CASSEQSGGGYNEQFF
TRBJ2-7,TRBV30,CAWSKRGLSYEQYF
TRBJ2-1,TRBV10-3,CAISAGETGNEQFF
TRBJ2-3,TRBV29-1,CSVEGGQGAGTDTQYF
TRBJ2-7,TRBV7-9,CASSSSTTGQDSYEQYF
TRBJ2-6,TRBV6-1,CASSEGYSGANVLTF
TRBJ1-1,TRBV19,CASHRDLFTEAFF
TRBJ1-3,TRBV3-1/TRBV3-2,CASSQAGTGNTIYF
TRBJ2-5,TRBV5-1,CASSRGRGETQYF
TRBJ2-7,TRBV2,CASVTGTVSYEQYF
TRBJ2-1,TRBV5-1,CASSKLQSSYNEQFF
TRBJ1-2,TRBV3-1/TRBV3-2,CASSPQGAKYGYTF
TRBJ1-2,TRBV18,CASSPSGQDSNYGYTF
TRBJ1-1,TRBV11-3,CASSSGGLDGDTEAFF
TRBJ2-5,TRBV5-6,CASSSPSGEETQYF
TRBJ2-7,TRBV3-1/TRBV3-2,CASSQGSGGGSYEQYF
TRBJ1-4,TRBV5-1,CASSPGPGGKLFF
TRBJ1-5,TRBV28,CASSWGDQPQHF
TRBJ1-1,TRBV5-6,CASNRRGNTEAFF
TRBJ2-1,TRBV4-1,CASSQGRASGSGNEQFF
TRBJ2-7,TRBV3-1/TRBV3-2,CASSPLSQGPIEQYF
TRBJ2-3,TRBV5-1,CASSAGTSASTDTQYF
TRBJ1-2,TRBV2,CASSGGAGAAGYTF
TRBJ1-3,TRBV5-1,CASSLSRASGDTIYF
TRBJ1-1,TRBV7-8,CASTSFQGGGTEAFF
TRBJ1-1,TRBV28,CASSWGSEGRTEAFF
TRBJ1-6,TRBV18,CASSPWRGDSPLHF
TRBJ1-2,TRBV14,CASSSGGFYGYTF
TRBJ2-1,TRBV5-1,CASSPRVRDRDNEQFF
TRBJ2-3,TRBV28,CASSFYSSADTQYF
TRBJ2-7,TRBV9,CASSVAGGPYEQYF
TRBJ2-7,TRBV18,CASSLTGSGDAEQYF
TRBJ2-4,TRBV21-1,CASSKGRRAKNIQYF
TRBJ2-3,TRBV24-1,CATKGTGAGTDTQYF
TRBJ2-1,TRBV7-9,CASSLGQGEFF
TRBJ2-3,TRBV29-1,CSVDKDRATTDTQYF
TRBJ2-2,TRBV7-9,CASSDGAGTGELFF
TRBJ1-4,TRBV28,CASGSTGATNEKLFF
TRBJ2-2,TRBV14,CASSQVSANTGELFF
TRBJ2-7,TRBV6-1,CASSESPLRGLYYEQYF
TRBJ2-1,TRBV14,CASSSAGVGEQFF
TRBJ2-6,TRBV27,CASSLYSGSTGANVLTF
TRBJ2-4,TRBV6-1,CASSEAAEAPGPQYF
TRBJ2-1,TRBV6-1,CASSEVGTSNEQFF
TRBJ2-3,TRBV19,CASSIGRVMGDTQYF
TRBJ2-3,TRBV5-1,CASRDIPSTDTQYF
TRBJ2-2,TRBV3-1/TRBV3-2,CASSQDSGGRTGELFF
TRBJ1-2,TRBV6-5,CASNTGVDARGYTF
TRBJ1-1,TRBV30,CAWIRGVPEAFF
TRBJ1-2,TRBV18,CASSPVTGPLGGYTF